Sequencing of this T cell receptor (beta chain) was carried out in a study of tumour-infiltrating T cells in Burkitt lymphoma. Overall study: Repertoire clonality predicted overall and progression-free survival.

Using immunoSEQ multiplex PCR, the repertoire was profiled, and TCRdb retains in-frame clones only, with some absent. This sample has approximately 14,000 clones, with 85% found just once. Germline CDR1 ENHRY, CDR2 SYGVKD. This CDR3 region has 13 residues. Germline trimming cut 10 bases from V and 2 bases from J; bases unmatched to any gene: 8. The sequenced sample was tumor tissue. The sequence derives from a human donor with diffuse large B-cell lymphoma. The chain uses TRBV10-3 and TRBJ2-7, with TRBD1 identical over 7 bases. The CDR3 loop reads CATLRDSTYEQYF. CDR3 DNA sequence: TGTGCCACCCTTAGGGACAGTACCTACGAGCAGTACTTC.